This T cell receptor beta chain was identified during a study of cytomegalovirus exposure and HLA in healthy donors. Findings of the study overall: A later analysis linked a missense DCLRE1C variant to TCR beta V- and J-gene trimming.

The PCR made use of 60 Vbeta and 13 Jbeta primers. Sequencing used immunoSEQ multiplex PCR; TCRdb keeps in-frame clones, though not all of them. Among 20,000 to 30,000 clones listed, 60% to 80% were seen once. There are 18 residues in the CDR3. The germline gives CDR1 SGHTS, CDR2 YDEGEE. J was trimmed by 8 bases and V by 0 bases; bases with no gene match: 16. Notes on this clone: The antigen remains undetermined.

Sequencing used PBMCs. This chain connects TRBV5-8 to TRBJ2-4, with 8 bases fitting TRBD1. This clonotype was obtained from a male donor in good health and CMV-seronegative. For the CDR3, the DNA is TGTGCCAGCAGCTTGGGGGTCGGACAGGGACCGGAGTCGGACATTCAGTACTTC. Amino acids: CASSLGVGQGPESDIQYF.